This TCR beta chain comes out of a study of shared clonotypes between healthy human individuals. Study findings and constraints: The low donor count limited represented genetic and exposure-history diversity. Deeper or shallower sequencing was expected to change how clonotypes are shared among donors.

Assay: immunoSEQ multiplex PCR; the TCRdb copy retains only in-frame clones and omits some. This table has some 1 million clones, about 70% appearing once. CDR1 and CDR2 from the germline V gene are SGHTA and FQGNSA. Between the trimmed V and J ends, which lost 6 bases and 4 bases, there was a span of 15 bases. The CDR3 is 15 residues long. In regard to this clone: Its antigen is as yet unknown.

The rearrangement joins TRBV7-2 to TRBJ1-4; tentatively, D is TRBD1 (6 bases). This clonotype was sampled from a man aged 18-30 years in good health. The specimen was memory CD4+ T cells sorted from blood. Subset: CD45RA-negative fraction. The CDR3 loop is CASRPWGQNNEKLFF. CDR3 DNA sequence: TGTGCCAGCAGGCCCTGGGGACAAAATAATGAAAAACTGTTTTTT.